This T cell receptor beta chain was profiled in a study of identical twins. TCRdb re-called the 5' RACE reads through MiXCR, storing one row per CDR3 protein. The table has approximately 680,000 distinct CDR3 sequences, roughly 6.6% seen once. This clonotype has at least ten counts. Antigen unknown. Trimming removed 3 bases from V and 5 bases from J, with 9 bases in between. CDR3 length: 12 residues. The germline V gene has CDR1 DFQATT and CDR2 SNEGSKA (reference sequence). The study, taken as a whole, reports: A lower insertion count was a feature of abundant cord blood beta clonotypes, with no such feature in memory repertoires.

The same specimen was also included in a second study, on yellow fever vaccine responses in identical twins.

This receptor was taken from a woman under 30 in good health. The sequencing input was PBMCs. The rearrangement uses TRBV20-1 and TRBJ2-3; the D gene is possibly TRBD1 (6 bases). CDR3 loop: CSASLGGDTQYF. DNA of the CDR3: TGCAGTGCTAGTTTAGGGGGAGATACGCAGTATTTT.